The 10 T cell receptor beta chains in this list originate from one sample, sequenced in a study of blood T cell repertoires in COVID-19. This table comes from immunoSEQ multiplex PCR, and its TCRdb copy is limited to in-frame clones, with some not included. The repertoire holds 55,000 to 75,000 clones, with about 83% as singletons. The specimen sequenced was peripheral blood. The receptor source for this set is a human donor in a cohort sampled during active COVID-19.

DNA of the CDR3: TGCGCCAGCAGTGATGCGCAGGGTAACTATGGCTACACCTTC. It translates to CASSDAQGNYGYTF. The chain is built from TRBV10-2 and TRBJ1-2, with D possibly being TRBD1 (5 bases). Trimming cost V 3 bases and J 1 base, with 9 bases left between them. Germline CDR1 and CDR2: WSHSY and SAAADI. CDR3 length: 14 residues.

The chain is built from TRBV24-1 and TRBJ2-3; 9 bases are shared with TRBD1. CDR3 length: 14 residues. Germline CDR1 KGHDR, CDR2 SFDVKD. J was trimmed by 5 bases and V by 3 bases; bases with no gene match: 2. This CDR3 reads CATSDHRGQDTQYF. The CDR3 nucleotides read TGTGCCACCAGTGATCACAGGGGGCAAGATACGCAGTATTTT.

There are a few counts of this clone. The chain combines TRBV5-6 with TRBJ2-7; no firm D call. Per germline, CDR1 SGHDT and CDR2 YYEEEE. The length of the CDR3 is 15 residues. V was shortened by 3 bases and J by 6 bases, with 19 bases between the two germline ends. CDR3 sequence (DNA): TGTGCCAGCAGCTATTACCCTGGCAGGCACCCCGAGCAGTACTTC. Translation: CASSYYPGRHPEQYF.

V is TRBV7-2 and J is TRBJ2-7; 7 nucleotides align to TRBD1. This CDR3 spans 15 amino acids. The ends lost 5 bases at V and 3 bases at J; junction bases unmatched: 10. Germline-derived CDR1 and CDR2 are SGHTA and FQGNSA. CDR3 loop: CASSLQTGLRYEQYF. CDR3 DNA: TGTGCCAGCAGCCTCCAGACAGGGCTTCGCTACGAGCAGTACTTC.

The V call is TRBV5-1, the J call TRBJ2-3, with 7 bases matching TRBD1. There are 15 residues in the CDR3. Per germline, CDR1 SGHRS and CDR2 YFSETQ. After removal of 5 bases from V and 7 bases from J, the junction contained 13 bases not matched to a gene. The CDR3 protein is CASSLSGTASYTQYF. CDR3 in DNA: TGCGCCAGCAGTTTATCCGGGACAGCTTCATATACGCAGTATTTT.

The rearrangement uses TRBV11-2 and TRBJ2-5, with no clear D. CDR1 is SGHAT, CDR2 FQNNGV, per germline. The CDR3 length is 14 residues. Trimming took 5 bases from V and 0 from J, leaving 10 bases between them. For the CDR3, the DNA is TGTGCCAGCAGCAGAGAACAGTACCAAGAGACCCAGTACTTC. Translation: CASSREQYQETQYF.

The count of this clone is one. The chain employs TRBV27 and TRBJ2-7; TRBD1 agrees at 10 bases. Germline loops: CDR1 MNHEY, CDR2 SMNVEV (reference sequence). The length of the CDR3 is 15 residues. Losses at the gene ends were 3 bases for V and 4 bases for J; bases not matched to a gene: 6. CDR3 residues: CASSFTGTGAYEQYF. CDR3 DNA: TGTGCCAGCAGTTTCACCGGGACAGGGGCTTACGAGCAGTACTTC.

In its sample, this clone was seen a few times. The chain combines TRBV2 with TRBJ1-1, with D possibly matching TRBD1 (5 bases). V lost 7 bases, J lost 4 bases, and 19 bases lay in between. The CDR3 has 15 residues. Germline V CDR1 and CDR2: SNHLY, FYNNEI. For the CDR3, the DNA is TGTGCCAGCATGATCGGTAGTGGGGCGCCCACTGAAGCTTTCTTT. Amino acids: CASMIGSGAPTEAFF.

The V call is TRBV4-2, the J call TRBJ2-7; 12 nucleotides line up with TRBD2. Germline-derived CDR1 and CDR2 are LGHNA and YNFKEQ. The V gene end was trimmed by 0 bases and the J gene end by 2 bases; junction bases not matched to a gene: 2. The CDR3 sequence is 16 residues long. CDR3 residues: CASSQELAGGPYEQYF. DNA for the CDR3: TGTGCCAGCAGCCAAGAGCTAGCGGGAGGGCCCTACGAGCAGTACTTC.

The chain joins TRBV7-2 to TRBJ2-1, with 11 bases lining up with TRBD2. The germline V gene encodes CDR1 SGHTA and CDR2 FQGNSA. The length of the CDR3 is 17 residues. V was clipped by 5 bases and J by 4 bases; unmatched bases: 10. The CDR3 DNA reads as TGTGCCAGCAGCACAGGCCTAGCGGGAGGCCGATACAATGAGCAGTTCTTC. It translates to CASSTGLAGGRYNEQFF. Supplemented by reference TRBV7-2 and TRBJ2-1, the full variable domain reads GAGVSQSPSNKVTEKGKDVELRCDPISGHTALYWYRQSLGQGLEFLIYFQGNSAPDKSGLPSDRFSAERTGGSVSTLTIQRTQQEDSAVYLCASSTGLAGGRYNEQFFGPGTRLTVL.